The TCR beta chain under discussion was sequenced for a study of response to subunit inactivated influenza vaccine. Study conclusions and caveats: Authors suggested seasonal influenza vaccinations each recruit few new T cells.

TCRdb re-derived calls from the RT-PCR reads in MiXCR, one entry per CDR3 protein. The sample includes 500,000 or so distinct CDR3 sequences, 15% to 20% seen only once; the top ten take less than 4%. On this clonotype: The target antigen is unknown.

The clonotype originates from a man between 50 and 69 years old who received an inactivated influenza vaccine. The specimen comprised CD4+ T cells sorted from PBMCs, sampled less than 30 months after vaccination.

The CDR3 sequence: CASSLTGQGGNEQFF. CDR3 DNA sequence: TGCGCCAGCAGCTTAACCGGACAGGGAGGCAATGAGCAGTTCTTC. V is TRBV5-1 and J is TRBJ2-1; 8 positions agree with TRBD1. CDR3 length equals 15 residues. Looked up from germline, CDR1 is SGHRS and CDR2 is YFSETQ. V shed 2 bases, J shed 6 bases, and the junction held 7 bases outside the gene matches. The complete variable domain, with remaining parts taken from reference TRBV5-1 and TRBJ2-1, reads KAGVTQTPRYLIKTRGQQVTLSCSPISGHRSVSWYQQTPGQGLQFLFEYFSETQRNKGNFPGRFSGRQFSNSRSEMNVSTLELGDSALYLCASSLTGQGGNEQFFGPGTRLTVL.